This is a list of T cell receptor beta chains from one sample in a study of T-cell reconstitution after alpha-beta-depleted transplantation in children. TCRdb fed the PCR reads into MiXCR, producing one record per CDR3 protein. Among hundreds of thousands of distinct CDR3 sequences, roughly 11% were seen once, and the ten largest hold roughly 28%. The material was PBMCs, obtained before TCRalphabeta/CD19-depleted stem cell transplant. The receptors here all came from a child in the first two years of life with acute myeloid leukemia, due to receive a stem cell transplant. Each CDR3 is given with its conserved first and last residue. A D gene is named only where the DNA matches it firmly. Size is stated for part of the rows, as once, few or many counts, or as a class when the clone is expanded.

v_gene	abundance	d_gene	j_gene	CDR3nt	CDR3aa
TRBV4-2	many	TRBD2	TRBJ2-3	TGTGCCAGCAGCCAACGGGGGGGCACAGATACGCAGTATTTT	CASSQRGGTDTQYF
TRBV7-2	many	TRBD1	TRBJ2-2	TGTGCCAGCAGCTCACAGGGGGCGCAGAACACCGGGGAGCTGTTTTTT	CASSSQGAQNTGELFF
TRBV12-3/TRBV12-4	many	TRBD1	TRBJ1-5	TGTGCCAGCAGCTGGGACAGGGGAACTAGTCAGCCCCAGCATTTT	CASSWDRGTSQPQHF
TRBV6-6	.	.	TRBJ2-7	TGTGCCAGCGGTACCGGGACAATCTACGAGCAGTACTTC	CASGTGTIYEQYF
TRBV28	.	TRBD1	TRBJ1-2	TGTGCCAGCAGCTCCATTGACAGGGCGGATGGCTACACCTTC	CASSSIDRADGYTF
TRBV11-2	many	.	TRBJ2-1	TGTGCCAGCAGCCCCCACTATGAGCAGTTCTTC	CASSPHYEQFF
TRBV2	many	.	TRBJ1-3	TGTGCCAGCAAAGACACCGAGTCAGGAAACACCATATATTTT	CASKDTESGNTIYF
TRBV20-1	many	TRBD2	TRBJ2-1	TGCAGTGCTCCTAGACTAGCCCATGAGCAGTTCTTC	CSAPRLAHEQFF
TRBV5-1	few	.	TRBJ2-5	TGCGCCAGCAGCCTGGGACTTCAATGGGCCCAGTACTTC	CASSLGLQWAQYF
TRBV12-3/TRBV12-4	.	.	TRBJ2-3	TGTGCCAGCAGTTTAGCCGGACAGAGCACAGATACGCAGTATTTT	CASSLAGQSTDTQYF
TRBV5-5	many	.	TRBJ2-7	TGTGCCAGCAGCCTGCAGGGACAGCAGTACTTC	CASSLQGQQYF
TRBV5-1	many	TRBD2	TRBJ2-7	TGCGCCAGCAGCTCCGGGACTAACTCCTACGAGCAGTACTTC	CASSSGTNSYEQYF
TRBV5-1	.	.	TRBJ2-1	TGCGCCAGCAGCTTGGCGGGATCCACAGGGAGGCGTGAGCAGTTCTTC	CASSLAGSTGRREQFF
TRBV5-1	many	.	TRBJ2-1	TGCGCCAGCCCTGCTGAGCAGTTCTTC	CASPAEQFF
TRBV14	many	TRBD1	TRBJ1-5	TGTGCCAGCAAGGACAGGGTTTCGGATCAGCCCCAGCATTTT	CASKDRVSDQPQHF
TRBV5-1	.	.	TRBJ2-1	TGCGCCAGCAGCTTGCCTGGCGGGAACTCCTACAATGAGCAGTTCTTC	CASSLPGGNSYNEQFF
TRBV20-1	many	.	TRBJ2-2	TGCAGTGCTAGGCGAAACACCGGGGAGCTGTTTTTT	CSARRNTGELFF
TRBV6-1	many	.	TRBJ1-3	TGTGCCAGCAGTGACACCCCCGGGTCGGGAAACACCATATATTTT	CASSDTPGSGNTIYF
TRBV20-1	many	TRBD2	TRBJ2-4	TGCAGTGCCCCGGCTAGCGGCAAAACCATTCAGTACTTC	CSAPASGKTIQYF
TRBV5-8	many	.	TRBJ2-5	TGTGCCAGCAGCCTGGCGTTCGGGAGCCAAGAGACCCAGTACTTC	CASSLAFGSQETQYF
TRBV2	many	.	TRBJ1-1	TGTGCCAGCAGTGGGGCGGTGAACACTGAAGCTTTCTTT	CASSGAVNTEAFF
TRBV5-1	many	TRBD1	TRBJ1-4	TGCGCCAGCAGCTCCCGGGACAGGGCCGAGGAACTGTTTTTT	CASSSRDRAEELFF
TRBV9	many	TRBD2	TRBJ2-3	TGTGCCAGCAGCGTAGGGGGGGGACTAGCGGGAGACGATACGCAGTATTTT	CASSVGGGLAGDDTQYF
TRBV5-1	many	TRBD1	TRBJ2-3	TGCGCCAGCAGCATAGGACAGGACACAGATACGCAGTATTTT	CASSIGQDTDTQYF
TRBV20-1	many	.	TRBJ2-1	TGCAGTGCTAGAGACAGGGCGGAGGAGCAGTTCTTC	CSARDRAEEQFF
TRBV20-1	many	TRBD1	TRBJ2-2	TGCAGTGCCAAAAGGACAGGGAACACCGGGGAGCTGTTTTTT	CSAKRTGNTGELFF
TRBV29-1	many	TRBD2	TRBJ2-7	TGCAGCGTTGGCGGGAGGAGAGGCGAGCAGTACTTC	CSVGGRRGEQYF
TRBV28	.	.	TRBJ2-3	TGTGCCAGCAATGACCCTAGTGGTACGCAGTATTTT	CASNDPSGTQYF
TRBV6-2/TRBV6-3	many	.	TRBJ2-7	TGTGCCAGCAGTTCGCCCAGGGGAGGGCCGACGGGCGAGCAGTACTTC	CASSSPRGGPTGEQYF
TRBV6-2/TRBV6-3	many	TRBD2	TRBJ2-7	TGTGCCAGCAGTTACTCGTCTAGCGGCGCCTACGAGCAGTACTTC	CASSYSSSGAYEQYF
TRBV29-1	many	.	TRBJ1-1	TGCAGCGTTGAGCGGGGAATGAACACTGAAGCTTTCTTT	CSVERGMNTEAFF
TRBV3-1	.	.	TRBJ1-2	TGTGCCAGCTGCCAAGGTCCTATCCTTGGCTATGGCTACACCTTC	CASCQGPILGYGYTF
TRBV12-3/TRBV12-4	many	TRBD1	TRBJ1-1	TGTGCCAGCAGTCTCCCTGGACAGGTAGTTTGGACTGAAGCTTTCTTT	CASSLPGQVVWTEAFF
TRBV9	many	TRBD1	TRBJ2-7	TGTGCCAGCAGCGCCGGGACAGGGCCTAGAGAGCAGTACTTC	CASSAGTGPREQYF
TRBV6-1	many	.	TRBJ1-3	TGTGCCAGCAGTGAAGCGGGGAGAGGGGGGCGATTCTCTGGAAACACCATATATTTT	CASSEAGRGGRFSGNTIYF
TRBV5-1	many	TRBD1	TRBJ2-2	TGCGCCAGCAGCTCAGGACAGGGGGCGAACACCGGGGAGCTGTTTTTT	CASSSGQGANTGELFF
TRBV28	many	.	TRBJ1-1	TGTGCCAGCAGTTTTCTGGTGACTGAAGCTTTCTTT	CASSFLVTEAFF
TRBV4-2	few	.	TRBJ1-6	TGTGCCAGCAGCCGCCACGGGACGGAGCAGGGATCACCCCTCCACTTT	CASSRHGTEQGSPLHF
TRBV7-2	many	.	TRBJ2-7	TGTGCCAGCAGCTTCGGGGGCCCCACATCCTACGAGCAGTACTTC	CASSFGGPTSYEQYF
TRBV7-9	once	.	TRBJ2-7	TGTGCCAGCAGCCCGGGACAACTCGAGCAGTACTTC	CASSPGQLEQYF